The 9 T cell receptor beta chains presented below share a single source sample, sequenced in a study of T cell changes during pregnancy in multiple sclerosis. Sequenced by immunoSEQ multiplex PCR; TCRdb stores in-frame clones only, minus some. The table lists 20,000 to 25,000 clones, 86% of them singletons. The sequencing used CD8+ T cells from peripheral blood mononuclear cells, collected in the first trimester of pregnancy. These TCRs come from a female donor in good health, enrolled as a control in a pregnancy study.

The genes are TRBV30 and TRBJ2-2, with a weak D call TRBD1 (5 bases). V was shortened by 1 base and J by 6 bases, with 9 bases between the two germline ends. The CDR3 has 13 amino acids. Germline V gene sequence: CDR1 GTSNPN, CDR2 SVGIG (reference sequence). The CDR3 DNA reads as TGTGCCTGGAGTGAGGCAGGGCCCGGGGAGCTGTTTTTT. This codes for CAWSEAGPGELFF.

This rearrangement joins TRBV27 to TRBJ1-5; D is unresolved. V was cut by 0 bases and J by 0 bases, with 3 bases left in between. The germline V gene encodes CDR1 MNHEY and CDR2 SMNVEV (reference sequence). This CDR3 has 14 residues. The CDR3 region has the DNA TGTGCCAGCAGTTTATCCGGTAGCAATCAGCCCCAGCATTTT. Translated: CASSLSGSNQPQHF.

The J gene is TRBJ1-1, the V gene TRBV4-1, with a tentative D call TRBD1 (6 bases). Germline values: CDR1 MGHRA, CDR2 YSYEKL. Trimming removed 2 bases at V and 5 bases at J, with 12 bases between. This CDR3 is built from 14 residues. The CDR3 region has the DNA TGCGCCAGCAGCCAAACAGGGCAGGCGACTGAAGCTTTCTTT. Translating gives CASSQTGQATEAFF.

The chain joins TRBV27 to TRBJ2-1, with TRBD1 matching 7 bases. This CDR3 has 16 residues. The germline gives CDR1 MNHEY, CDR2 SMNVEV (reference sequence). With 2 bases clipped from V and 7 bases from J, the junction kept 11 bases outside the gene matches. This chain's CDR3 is CASSLGRRDRGNEQFF. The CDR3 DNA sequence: TGTGCCAGCAGTTTAGGGCGCCGGGACAGAGGGAATGAGCAGTTCTTC.

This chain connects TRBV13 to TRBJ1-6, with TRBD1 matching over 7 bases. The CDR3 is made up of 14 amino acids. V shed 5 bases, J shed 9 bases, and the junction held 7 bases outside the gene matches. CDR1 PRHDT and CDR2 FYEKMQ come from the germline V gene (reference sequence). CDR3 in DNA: TGTGCCAGCAGCCCCCGACAGGGAGGTTCACCCCTCCACTTT. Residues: CASSPRQGGSPLHF.

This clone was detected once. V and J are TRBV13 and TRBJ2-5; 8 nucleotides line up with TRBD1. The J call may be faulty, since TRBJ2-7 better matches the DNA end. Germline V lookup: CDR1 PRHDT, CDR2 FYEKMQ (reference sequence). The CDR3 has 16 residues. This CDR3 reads CASSVDRAATSYEQYF. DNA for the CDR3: TGTGCCAGCAGCGTGGACAGGGCGGCTACCTCCTACGAGCAGTACTTC.

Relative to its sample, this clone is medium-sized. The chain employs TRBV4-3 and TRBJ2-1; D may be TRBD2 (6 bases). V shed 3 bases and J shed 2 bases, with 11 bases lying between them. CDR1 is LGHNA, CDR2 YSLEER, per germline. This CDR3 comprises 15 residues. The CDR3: CASSQTREPYNEQFF. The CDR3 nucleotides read TGCGCCAGCAGCCAGACCCGGGAGCCCTACAATGAGCAGTTCTTC.

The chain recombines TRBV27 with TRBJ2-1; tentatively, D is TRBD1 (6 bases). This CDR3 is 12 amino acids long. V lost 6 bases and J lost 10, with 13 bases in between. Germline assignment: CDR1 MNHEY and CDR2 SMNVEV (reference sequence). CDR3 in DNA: TGTGCCAGCAGCAAAACAGGGTTCGAGCAGTTCTTC. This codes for CASSKTGFEQFF.

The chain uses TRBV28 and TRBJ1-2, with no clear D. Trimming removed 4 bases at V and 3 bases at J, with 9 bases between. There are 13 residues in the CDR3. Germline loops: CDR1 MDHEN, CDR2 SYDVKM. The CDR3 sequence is CASSSSRDYGYTF. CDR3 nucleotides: TGTGCCAGCAGTTCTTCTCGAGACTATGGCTACACCTTC.